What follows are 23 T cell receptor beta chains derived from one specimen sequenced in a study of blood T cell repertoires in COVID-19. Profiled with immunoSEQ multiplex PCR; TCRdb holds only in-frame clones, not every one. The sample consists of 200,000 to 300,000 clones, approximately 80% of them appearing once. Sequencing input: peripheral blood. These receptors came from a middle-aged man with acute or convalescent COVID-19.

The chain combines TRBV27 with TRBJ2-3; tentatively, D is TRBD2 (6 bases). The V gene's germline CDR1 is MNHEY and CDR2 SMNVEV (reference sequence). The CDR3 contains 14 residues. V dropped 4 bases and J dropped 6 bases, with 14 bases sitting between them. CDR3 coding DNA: TGTGCCAGCAGTTCTCTAGCGCCCACGGATACGCAGTATTTT. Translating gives CASSSLAPTDTQYF.

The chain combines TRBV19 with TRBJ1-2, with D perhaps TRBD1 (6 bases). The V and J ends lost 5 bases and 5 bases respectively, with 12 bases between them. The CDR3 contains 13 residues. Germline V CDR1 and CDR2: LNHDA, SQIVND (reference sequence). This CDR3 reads CASSAQGQYGYTF. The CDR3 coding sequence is TGTGCCAGTAGTGCACAGGGTCAGTATGGCTACACCTTC.

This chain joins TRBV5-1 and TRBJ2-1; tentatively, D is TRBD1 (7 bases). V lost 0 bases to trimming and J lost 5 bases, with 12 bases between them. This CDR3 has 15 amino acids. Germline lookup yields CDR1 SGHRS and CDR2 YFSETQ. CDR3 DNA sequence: TGCGCCAGCAGCTTGGAGGCAGGGGGGCACAATGAGCAGTTCTTC. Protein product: CASSLEAGGHNEQFF. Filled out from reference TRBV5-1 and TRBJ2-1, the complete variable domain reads KAGVTQTPRYLIKTRGQQVTLSCSPISGHRSVSWYQQTPGQGLQFLFEYFSETQRNKGNFPGRFSGRQFSNSRSEMNVSTLELGDSALYLCASSLEAGGHNEQFFGPGTRLTVL.

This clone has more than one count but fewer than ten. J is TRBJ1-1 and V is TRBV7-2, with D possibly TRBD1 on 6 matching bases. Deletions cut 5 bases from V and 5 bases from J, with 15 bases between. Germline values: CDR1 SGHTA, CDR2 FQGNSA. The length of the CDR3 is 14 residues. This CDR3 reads CASSLGRGSTEAFF. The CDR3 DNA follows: TGTGCCAGCAGCCTTGGAAGGGGGAGTACTGAAGCTTTCTTT.

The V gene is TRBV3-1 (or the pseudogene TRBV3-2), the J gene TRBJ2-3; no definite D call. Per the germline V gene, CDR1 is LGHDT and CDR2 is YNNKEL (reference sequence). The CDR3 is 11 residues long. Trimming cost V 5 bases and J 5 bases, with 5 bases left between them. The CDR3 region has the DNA TGTGCCAGCAGCTATAAAGATACGCAGTATTTT. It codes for CASSYKDTQYF.

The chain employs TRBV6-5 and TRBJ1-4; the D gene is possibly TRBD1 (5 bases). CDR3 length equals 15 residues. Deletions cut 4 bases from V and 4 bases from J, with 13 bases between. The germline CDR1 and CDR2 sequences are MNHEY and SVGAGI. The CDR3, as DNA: TGTGCCAGCAGTTCCCGGGGGGTCGGTAATGAAAAACTGTTTTTT. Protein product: CASSSRGVGNEKLFF.

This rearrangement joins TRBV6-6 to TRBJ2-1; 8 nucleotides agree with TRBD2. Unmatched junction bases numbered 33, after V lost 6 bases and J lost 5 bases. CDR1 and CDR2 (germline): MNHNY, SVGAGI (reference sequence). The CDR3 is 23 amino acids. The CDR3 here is CASSSLLGSAAGDLHRGHNEQFF. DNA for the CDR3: TGTGCCAGCAGCTCACTCTTAGGATCCGCAGCGGGAGATCTACACCGGGGACACAATGAGCAGTTCTTC.

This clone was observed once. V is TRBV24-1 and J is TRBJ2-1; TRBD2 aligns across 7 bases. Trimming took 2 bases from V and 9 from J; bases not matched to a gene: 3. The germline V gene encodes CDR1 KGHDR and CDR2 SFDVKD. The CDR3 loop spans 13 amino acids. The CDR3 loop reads CATSDSASGEQFF. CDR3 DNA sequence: TGTGCCACCAGTGATTCCGCTAGCGGTGAGCAGTTCTTC.

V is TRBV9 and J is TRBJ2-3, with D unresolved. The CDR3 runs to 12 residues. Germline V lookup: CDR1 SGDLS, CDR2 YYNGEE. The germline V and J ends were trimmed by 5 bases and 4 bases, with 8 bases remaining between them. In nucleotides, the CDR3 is TGTGCCAGCAGTTCAGGCCCAGATACGCAGTATTTT. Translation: CASSSGPDTQYF.

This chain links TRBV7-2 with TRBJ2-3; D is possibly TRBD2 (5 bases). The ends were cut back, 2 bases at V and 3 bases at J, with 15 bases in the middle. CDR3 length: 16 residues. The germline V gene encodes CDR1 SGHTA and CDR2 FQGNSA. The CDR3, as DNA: TGTGCCAGCAGCTTAACGGGGTCCCGGCGGACAGATACGCAGTATTTT. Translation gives CASSLTGSRRTDTQYF.

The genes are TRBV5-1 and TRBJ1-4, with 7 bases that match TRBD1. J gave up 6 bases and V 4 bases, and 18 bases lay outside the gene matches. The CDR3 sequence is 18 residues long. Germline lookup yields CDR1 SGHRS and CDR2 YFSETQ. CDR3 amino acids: CASSLSGTAISGHEKLFF. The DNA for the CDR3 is TGCGCCAGCAGCCTCTCCGGGACAGCAATCTCAGGGCATGAAAAACTGTTTTTT.

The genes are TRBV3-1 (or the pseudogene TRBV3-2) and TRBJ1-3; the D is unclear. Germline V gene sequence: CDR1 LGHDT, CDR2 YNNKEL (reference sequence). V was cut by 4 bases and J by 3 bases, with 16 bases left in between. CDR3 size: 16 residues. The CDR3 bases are TGTGCCAGCAGCCCGGGTCTTCCGGGTCTTGGAAACACCATATATTTT. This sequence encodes CASSPGLPGLGNTIYF.

CDR3 sequence reads: CASSFLGRGRNNEKLFF. CDR3 nucleotides: TGCGCCAGCAGCTTTCTGGGCAGGGGGCGGAATAATGAAAAACTGTTTTTT. V and J are TRBV5-1 and TRBJ1-4; 8 bases align to TRBD1. J lost 4 bases, V lost 2 bases, and 10 bases had no gene match. The CDR3 has 17 amino acids. The germline CDR1 and CDR2 sequences are SGHRS and YFSETQ. Looking up the rest from reference TRBV5-1 and TRBJ1-4 gives the full variable domain: KAGVTQTPRYLIKTRGQQVTLSCSPISGHRSVSWYQQTPGQGLQFLFEYFSETQRNKGNFPGRFSGRQFSNSRSEMNVSTLELGDSALYLCASSFLGRGRNNEKLFFGSGTQLSVL.

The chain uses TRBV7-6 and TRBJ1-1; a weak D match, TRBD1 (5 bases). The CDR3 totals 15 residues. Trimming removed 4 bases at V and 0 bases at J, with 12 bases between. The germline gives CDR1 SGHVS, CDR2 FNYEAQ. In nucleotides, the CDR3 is TGTGCCAGCAGCTCCTTGACAGCCATGAACACTGAAGCTTTCTTT. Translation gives CASSSLTAMNTEAFF.

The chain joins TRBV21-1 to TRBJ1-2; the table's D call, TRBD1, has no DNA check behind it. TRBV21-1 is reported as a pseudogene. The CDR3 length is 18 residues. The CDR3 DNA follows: TGTGCCAGCAGCAAAGGGGGGGGGACAGGGATTTGTTCCTATGGCTACACCTTC. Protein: CASSKGGGTGICSYGYTF.

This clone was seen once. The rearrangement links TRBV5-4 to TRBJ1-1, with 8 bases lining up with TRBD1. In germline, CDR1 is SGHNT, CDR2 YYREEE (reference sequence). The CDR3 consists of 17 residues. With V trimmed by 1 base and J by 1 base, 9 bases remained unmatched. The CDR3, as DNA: TGTGCCAGCAGCTTGACGCAGGGGGCCGGATGGAACACTGAAGCTTTCTTT. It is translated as CASSLTQGAGWNTEAFF.

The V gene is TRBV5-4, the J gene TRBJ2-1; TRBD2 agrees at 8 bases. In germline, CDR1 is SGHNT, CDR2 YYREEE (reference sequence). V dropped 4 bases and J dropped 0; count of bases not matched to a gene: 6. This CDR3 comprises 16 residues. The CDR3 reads CASSQPRGGSYNEQFF. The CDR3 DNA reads TGTGCCAGCAGCCAACCTCGGGGGGGCTCCTACAATGAGCAGTTCTTC. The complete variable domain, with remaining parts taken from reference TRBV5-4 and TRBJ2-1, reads ETGVTQSPTHLIKTRGQQVTLRCSSQSGHNTVSWYQQALGQGPQFIFQYYREEENGRGNFPPRFSGLQFPNYSSELNVNALELDDSALYLCASSQPRGGSYNEQFFGPGTRLTVL.

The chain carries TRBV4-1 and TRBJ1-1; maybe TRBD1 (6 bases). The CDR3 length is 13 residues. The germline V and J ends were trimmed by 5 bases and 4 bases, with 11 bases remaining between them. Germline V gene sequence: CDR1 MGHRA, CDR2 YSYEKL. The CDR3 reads CASSTRGGTEAFF. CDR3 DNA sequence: TGCGCCAGCAGCACCAGGGGCGGCACTGAAGCTTTCTTT.

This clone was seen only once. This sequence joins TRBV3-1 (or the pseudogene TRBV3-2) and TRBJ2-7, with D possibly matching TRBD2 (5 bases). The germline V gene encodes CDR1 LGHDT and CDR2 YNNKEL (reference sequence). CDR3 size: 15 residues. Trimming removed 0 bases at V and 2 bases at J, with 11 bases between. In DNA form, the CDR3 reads TGTGCCAGCAGCCAAGATTCTAGCCGTGCCTACGAGCAGTACTTC. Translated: CASSQDSSRAYEQYF.

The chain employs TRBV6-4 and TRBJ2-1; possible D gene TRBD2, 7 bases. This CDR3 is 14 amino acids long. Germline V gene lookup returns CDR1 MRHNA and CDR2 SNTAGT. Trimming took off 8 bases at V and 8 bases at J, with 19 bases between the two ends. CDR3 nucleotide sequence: TGTGCCAGCCCGGGGGAGGGGACAAACCATGAGCAGTTCTTC. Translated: CASPGEGTNHEQFF.

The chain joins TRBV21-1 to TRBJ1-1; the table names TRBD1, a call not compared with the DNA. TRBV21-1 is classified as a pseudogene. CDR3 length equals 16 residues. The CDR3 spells CASSVSRDIQNTEAFF. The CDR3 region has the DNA TGTGCCAGCAGCGTAAGCCGGGACATCCAGAACACTGAAGCTTTCTTT.

Written as DNA, the CDR3 is TGTGCCTGGAGTGTACTTGCGGGAGGCGGTGAGCAGTTCTTC. Amino acid sequence: CAWSVLAGGGEQFF. The chain employs TRBV30 and TRBJ2-1; 8 nucleotides align to TRBD2. Germline V CDR1 and CDR2: GTSNPN, SVGIG (reference sequence). With 0 bases clipped from V and 9 bases from J, the junction kept 7 bases outside the gene matches. This CDR3 is 14 amino acids long.

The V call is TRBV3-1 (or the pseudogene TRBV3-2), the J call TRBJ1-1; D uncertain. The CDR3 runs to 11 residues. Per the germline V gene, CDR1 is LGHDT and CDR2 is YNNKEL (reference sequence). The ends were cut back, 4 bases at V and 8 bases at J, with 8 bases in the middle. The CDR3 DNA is TGTGCCAGCAGCCTTGGGCCCGAAGCTTTCTTT. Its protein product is CASSLGPEAFF.